This note documents a single T cell receptor (beta chain) sequence. Its cognate antigen has yet to be identified. Per-base qualities were not stored, and no clone one base away is much larger. The source of the sample is a study of blood T cell repertoires in COVID-19 (dated by TCRdb to about 2020). Regarding the research as a whole: The collaborator samples originated in the United States, Italy and Spain and spanned the acute and convalescent phases of COVID-19. The prospective study material was composed of cDNA or gDNA derived from T cells, B-cell-depleted T cells, or PBMCs. Deeply sampled blood TCRbeta repertoires from subjects exposed to, actively infected with, or recovered from COVID-19 were included in the dataset. A freely available public database, intended as a resource for researchers studying the immune response to SARS-CoV-2, is where the repertoires were released. Samples were obtained from the ongoing ImmuneRACE study (first 160 participants) and from 1,254 subjects provided by 6 global collaborators. A de-identified subject ID, COVID-19 status, age in years and sex were almost always included in the sample metadata. Where available, HLA class I and class II types were taken from metadata supplied by the sample provider and were not determined by assay-based typing. Here is what the overall study found, with its caveats: How much clinical and demographic metadata was included differed by source and by participant, and the metadata was provided uncurated.

Collaborating institutions collected whole blood in K2EDTA tubes following their own protocols. For TCRbeta analysis, collaborators shipped samples as frozen whole blood, isolated PBMCs, or DNA extracted from either of those sample types. As encoded in the germline V gene, CDR1 is MDHEN while CDR2 is SYDVKM. V trim: 2 bases; J trim: 4 bases; unmatched bases: 6. From the cysteine through the phenylalanine, the CDR3 covers 15 amino acids. Only the CDR3 DNA is retained, 45 bases long and in frame from the first base. The immunoSEQ Assay, a bias-controlled multiplex PCR, was used to amplify TCRbeta CDR3 regions from genomic DNA. Processing in the source paper ran as follows. The number of nucleated cells in each sample was estimated by amplification of reference gene primers within the assay. To quantify the absolute abundance of each unique TCRbeta CDR3 rearrangement, sequence reads were collapsed and filtered. For each sample, productive Simpson clonality was calculated by taking the square root of Simpson's diversity index across productive rearrangements. Drawn from immuneACCESS, this table holds only the in-frame rearrangements with V and J called that TCRdb kept. Clones are partly lost; checked studies trace under half to an unresolved V gene and leave the rest unexplained. Clonal size and the V and J genes are those of that table, whereas D and trimming came from the DNA. The sample table lists about 260,000 clones, over 75% of them with a count of one. Clones ranked in the top ten supply 0.65% to 0.8% of the sample.

The V and J segments used are TRBV28 and TRBJ2-7, with TRBD1 matching 9 junction bases. This TCR was recovered from a human donor in a cohort sampled during active COVID-19. Sequencing was done on a sample of peripheral blood. The DNA reads TGTGCCAGCAGTTTAGGGGGACAGGGATGGTACGAGCAGTACTTC. This translates into CASSLGGQGWYEQYF.